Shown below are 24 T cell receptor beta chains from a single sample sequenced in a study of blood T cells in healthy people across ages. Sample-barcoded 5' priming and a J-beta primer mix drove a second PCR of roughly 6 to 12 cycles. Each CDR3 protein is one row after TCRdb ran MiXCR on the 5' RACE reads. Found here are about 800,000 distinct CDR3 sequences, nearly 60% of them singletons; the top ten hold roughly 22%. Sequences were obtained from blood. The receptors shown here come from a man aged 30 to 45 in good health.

For the CDR3, the DNA is TGTGCCAGCAAAAAGGCCGGGACTAGCGGATCAGATACGCAGTATTTT. This translates into CASKKAGTSGSDTQYF. The chain has TRBV27 and TRBJ2-3; the match to TRBD2 covers 11 bases. The germline V gene has CDR1 MNHEY and CDR2 SMNVEV (reference sequence). This CDR3 is built from 16 residues. V was clipped by 7 bases and J by 4 bases; unmatched bases: 10.

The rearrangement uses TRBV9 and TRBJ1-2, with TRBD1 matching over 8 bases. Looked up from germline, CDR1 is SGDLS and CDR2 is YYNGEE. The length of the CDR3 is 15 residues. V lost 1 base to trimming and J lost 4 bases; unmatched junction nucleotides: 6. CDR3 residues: CASSVMAGGFYGYTF. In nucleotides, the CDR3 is TGTGCCAGCAGCGTAATGGCAGGGGGCTTCTATGGCTACACCTTC.

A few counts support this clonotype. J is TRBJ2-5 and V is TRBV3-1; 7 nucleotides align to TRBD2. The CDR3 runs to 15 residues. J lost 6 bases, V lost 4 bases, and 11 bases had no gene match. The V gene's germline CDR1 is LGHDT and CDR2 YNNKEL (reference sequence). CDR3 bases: TGTGCCAGCAGCCTCTCAGCGGGAACCCCGCAGACCCAGTACTTC. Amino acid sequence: CASSLSAGTPQTQYF.

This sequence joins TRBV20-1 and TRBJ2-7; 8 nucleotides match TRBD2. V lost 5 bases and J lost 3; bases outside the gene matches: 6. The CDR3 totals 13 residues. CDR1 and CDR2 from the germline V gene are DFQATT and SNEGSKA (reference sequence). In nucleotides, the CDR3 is TGCAGTGCTCGGGGACTAGGGAGCTACGAGCAGTACTTC. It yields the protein CSARGLGSYEQYF.

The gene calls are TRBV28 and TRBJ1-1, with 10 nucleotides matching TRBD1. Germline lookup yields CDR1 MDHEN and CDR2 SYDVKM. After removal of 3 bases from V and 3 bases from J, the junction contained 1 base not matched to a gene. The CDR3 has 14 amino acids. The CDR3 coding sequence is TGTGCCAGCAGTTTGGGACAGGGGTACACTGAAGCTTTCTTT. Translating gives CASSLGQGYTEAFF. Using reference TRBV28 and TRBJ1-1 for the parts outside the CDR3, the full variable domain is DVKVTQSSRYLVKRTGEKVFLECVQDMDHENMFWYRQDPGLGLRLIYFSYDVKMKEKGDIPEGYSVSREKKERFSLILESASTNQTSMYLCASSLGQGYTEAFFGQGTRLTVV.

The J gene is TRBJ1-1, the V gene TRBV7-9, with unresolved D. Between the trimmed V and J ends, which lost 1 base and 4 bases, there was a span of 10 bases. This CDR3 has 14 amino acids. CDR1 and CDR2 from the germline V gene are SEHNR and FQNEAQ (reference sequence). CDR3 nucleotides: TGTGCCAGCAGCTTAGGAGGAGTCGCCACTGAAGCTTTCTTT. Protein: CASSLGGVATEAFF.

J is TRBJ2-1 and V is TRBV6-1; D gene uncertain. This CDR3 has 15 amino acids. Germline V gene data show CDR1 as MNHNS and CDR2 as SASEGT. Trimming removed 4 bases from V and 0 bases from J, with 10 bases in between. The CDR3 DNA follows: TGTGCCAGCAGTGTTTGGAGCGACTCCTACAATGAGCAGTTCTTC. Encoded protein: CASSVWSDSYNEQFF.

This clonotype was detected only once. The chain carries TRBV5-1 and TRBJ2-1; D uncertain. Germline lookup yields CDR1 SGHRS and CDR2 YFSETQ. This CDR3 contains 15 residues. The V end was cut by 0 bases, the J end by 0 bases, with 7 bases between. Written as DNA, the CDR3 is TGCGCCAGCAGCTTGGCGAGCTTCTCCTACAATGAGCAGTTCTTC. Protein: CASSLASFSYNEQFF. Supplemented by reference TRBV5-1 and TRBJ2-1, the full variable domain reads KAGVTQTPRYLIKTRGQQVTLSCSPISGHRSVSWYQQTPGQGLQFLFEYFSETQRNKGNFPGRFSGRQFSNSRSEMNVSTLELGDSALYLCASSLASFSYNEQFFGPGTRLTVL.

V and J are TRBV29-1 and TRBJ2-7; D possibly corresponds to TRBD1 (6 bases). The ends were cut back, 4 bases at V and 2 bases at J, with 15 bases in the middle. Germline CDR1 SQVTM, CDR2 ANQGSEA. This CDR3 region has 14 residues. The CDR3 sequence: CSVGAGQYPYEQYF. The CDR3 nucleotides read TGCAGCGTTGGGGCCGGACAGTATCCCTACGAGCAGTACTTC.

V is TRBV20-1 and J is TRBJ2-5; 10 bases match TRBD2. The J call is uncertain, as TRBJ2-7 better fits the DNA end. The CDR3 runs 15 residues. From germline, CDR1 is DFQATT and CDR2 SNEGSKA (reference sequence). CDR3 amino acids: CSARNIAGGPHEQYF. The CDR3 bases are TGCAGTGCTAGAAACATAGCGGGAGGCCCCCACGAGCAGTACTTC.

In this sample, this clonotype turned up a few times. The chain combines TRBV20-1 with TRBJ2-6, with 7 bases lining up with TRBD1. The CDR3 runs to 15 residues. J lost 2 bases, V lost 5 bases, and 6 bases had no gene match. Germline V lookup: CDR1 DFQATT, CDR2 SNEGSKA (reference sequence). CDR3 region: CSASPGGTGANVLTF. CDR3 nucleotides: TGCAGTGCTTCCCCAGGGGGAACTGGGGCCAACGTCCTGACTTTC.

CDR3 sequence: CATSRAVRQPQHF. CDR3 nucleotide sequence: TGTGCCACCAGCAGAGCGGTTCGTCAGCCCCAGCATTTT. The chain employs TRBV15 and TRBJ1-5; D gene ambiguous. The germline V gene encodes CDR1 LNHNV and CDR2 YYDKDF (reference sequence). CDR3 length: 13 residues. Between the trimmed V and J ends, which lost 1 base and 6 bases, there was a span of 7 bases.

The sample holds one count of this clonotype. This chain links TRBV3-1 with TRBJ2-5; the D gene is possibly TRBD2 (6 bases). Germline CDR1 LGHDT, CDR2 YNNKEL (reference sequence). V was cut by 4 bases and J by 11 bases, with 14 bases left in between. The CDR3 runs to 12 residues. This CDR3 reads CASSPAWGEQYF. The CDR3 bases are TGTGCCAGCAGCCCAGCTTGGGGGGAGCAGTACTTC.

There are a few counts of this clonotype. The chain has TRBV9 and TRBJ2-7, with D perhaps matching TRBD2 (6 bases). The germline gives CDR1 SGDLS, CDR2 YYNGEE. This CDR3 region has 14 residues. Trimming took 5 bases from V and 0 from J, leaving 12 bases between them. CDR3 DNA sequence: TGTGCCAGCAGTCAGGACGGGAGCTCCTACGAGCAGTACTTC. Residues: CASSQDGSSYEQYF.

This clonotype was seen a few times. CDR3 nucleotide sequence: TGCAGCATTTCCGGACAGGCGAGGTGGAAAGAGACCCAGTACTTC. Translation gives CSISGQARWKETQYF. This chain joins TRBV29-1 and TRBJ2-5, with TRBD1 matching over 7 bases. CDR1 is SQVTM, CDR2 ANQGSEA, per germline. The CDR3 totals 15 residues. The trim removed 8 bases at V and 3 bases at J, leaving 15 bases unmatched. Supplemented by reference TRBV29-1 and TRBJ2-5, the full variable domain reads SAVISQKPSRDICQRGTSLTIQCQVDSQVTMMFWYRQQPGQSLTLIATANQGSEATYESGFVIDKFPISRPNLTFSTLTVSNMSPEDSSIYLCSISGQARWKETQYFGPGTRLLVL.

The CDR3 DNA reads TGTGCCAGTAGGGACCGGGTAACCGGGGCCAACGTCCTGACTTTC. Translated, it gives CASRDRVTGANVLTF. This chain links TRBV19 with TRBJ2-6, with D unclear. V was clipped by 6 bases and J by 4 bases, with 13 bases between them. This CDR3 spans 15 amino acids. The V gene's germline CDR1 is LNHDA and CDR2 SQIVND (reference sequence).

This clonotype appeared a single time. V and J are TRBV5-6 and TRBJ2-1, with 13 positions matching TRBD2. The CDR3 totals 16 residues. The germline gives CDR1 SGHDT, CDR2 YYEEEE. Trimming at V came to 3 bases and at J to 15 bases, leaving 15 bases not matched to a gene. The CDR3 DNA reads TGTGCCAGCAGCTCTCGACCGGGACTAGCGGGACCACACCCGTTCTTC. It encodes CASSSRPGLAGPHPFF.

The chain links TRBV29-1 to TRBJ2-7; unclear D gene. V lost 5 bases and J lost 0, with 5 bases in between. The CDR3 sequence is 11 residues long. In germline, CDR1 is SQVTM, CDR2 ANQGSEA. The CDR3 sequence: CSVLFSYEQYF. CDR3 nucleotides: TGCAGCGTTCTGTTCTCCTACGAGCAGTACTTC.

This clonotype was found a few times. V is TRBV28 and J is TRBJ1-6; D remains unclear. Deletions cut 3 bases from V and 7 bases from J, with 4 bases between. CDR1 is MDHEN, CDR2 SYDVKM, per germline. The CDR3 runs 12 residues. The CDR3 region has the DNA TGTGCCAGCAGTTTTGTGAATTCACCCCTCCACTTT. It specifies CASSFVNSPLHF. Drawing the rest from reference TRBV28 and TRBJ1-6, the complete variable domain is DVKVTQSSRYLVKRTGEKVFLECVQDMDHENMFWYRQDPGLGLRLIYFSYDVKMKEKGDIPEGYSVSREKKERFSLILESASTNQTSMYLCASSFVNSPLHFGNGTRLTVT.

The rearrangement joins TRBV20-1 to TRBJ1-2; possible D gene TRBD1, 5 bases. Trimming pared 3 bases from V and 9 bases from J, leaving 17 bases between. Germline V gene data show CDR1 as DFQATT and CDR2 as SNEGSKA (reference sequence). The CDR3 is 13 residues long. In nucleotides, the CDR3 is TGCAGTGCTAGTCGGGGCGCAAAGCACAGCTACACCTTC. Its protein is CSASRGAKHSYTF.

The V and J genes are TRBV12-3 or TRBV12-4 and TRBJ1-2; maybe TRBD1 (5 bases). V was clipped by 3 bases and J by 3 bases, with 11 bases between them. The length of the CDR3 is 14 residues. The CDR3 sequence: CASSLRQGDYGYTF. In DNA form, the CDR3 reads TGTGCCAGCAGTTTGAGGCAGGGAGACTATGGCTACACCTTC.

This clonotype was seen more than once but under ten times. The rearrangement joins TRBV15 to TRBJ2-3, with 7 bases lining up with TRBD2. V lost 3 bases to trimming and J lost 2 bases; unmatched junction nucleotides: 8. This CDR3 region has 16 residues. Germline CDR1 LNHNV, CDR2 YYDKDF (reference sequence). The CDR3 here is CATSSRQGRDTDTQYF. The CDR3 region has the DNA TGTGCCACCAGCAGCAGACAAGGGAGGGACACAGATACGCAGTATTTT.

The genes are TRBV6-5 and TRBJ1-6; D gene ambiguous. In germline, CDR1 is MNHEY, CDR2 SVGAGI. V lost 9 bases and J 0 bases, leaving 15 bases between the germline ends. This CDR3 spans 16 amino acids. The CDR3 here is CASAVVSSSYNSPLHF. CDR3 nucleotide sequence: TGTGCCAGTGCAGTGGTGTCGAGCTCCTATAATTCACCCCTCCACTTT.

CDR3 sequence reads: CSARLEYTYNEQFF. Here the CDR3 DNA reads TGCAGTGCTAGGTTGGAGTACACCTACAATGAGCAGTTCTTC. The rearrangement joins TRBV20-1 to TRBJ2-1; D gene uncertain. Germline-derived CDR1 and CDR2 are DFQATT and SNEGSKA (reference sequence). Between the trimmed V and J ends, which lost 3 bases and 2 bases, there was a span of 11 bases. The CDR3 has 14 amino acids.